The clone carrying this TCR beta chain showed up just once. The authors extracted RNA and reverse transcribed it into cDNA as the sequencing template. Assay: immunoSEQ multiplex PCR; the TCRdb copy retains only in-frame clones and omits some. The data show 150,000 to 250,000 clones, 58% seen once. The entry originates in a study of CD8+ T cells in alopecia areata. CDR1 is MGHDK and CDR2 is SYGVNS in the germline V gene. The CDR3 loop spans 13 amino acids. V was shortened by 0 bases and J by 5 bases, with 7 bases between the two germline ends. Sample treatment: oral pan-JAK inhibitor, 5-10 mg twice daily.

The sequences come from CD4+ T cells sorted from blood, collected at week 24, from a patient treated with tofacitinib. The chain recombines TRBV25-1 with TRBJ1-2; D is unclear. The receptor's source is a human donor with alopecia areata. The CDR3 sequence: CASSEYSAYGYTF. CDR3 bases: TGTGCCAGCAGTGAATATTCCGCATATGGCTACACCTTC.